This TCR beta chain appears in the sequencing data of a study of cytomegalovirus exposure and HLA in healthy donors. For the study at large: In an earlier analysis, around 120 million unique TCR beta sequences were found from 200 million or so T cells. Findings and limits, study-wide: In a later analysis, productive TCRs from donors in an Asian-associated ancestry cluster reportedly carried fewer N-insertions than the cohort mean. Across HLA loci, a later analysis found differing TCR association rates, with DRB1 most and HLA-C fewest.

Primers for the PCR totalled 60 Vbeta and 13 Jbeta. Clones were read by immunoSEQ multiplex PCR, and TCRdb kept only the in-frame ones, dropping some. Altogether 130,000 to 150,000 clones are present, under 85% being singletons, with the ten largest covering less than 8%. With respect to this clone: Its specificity is not known.

The germline V gene encodes CDR1 MNHNY and CDR2 SVGAGI (reference sequence). Between the trimmed V and J ends, which lost 2 bases and 3 bases, there was a span of 10 bases. There are 15 residues in the CDR3. The sample taken for sequencing was PBMCs. The genes are TRBV6-6 and TRBJ2-2, with D possibly being TRBD1 (6 bases). This TCR derives from a woman aged 40 to 50 in good health and CMV-seropositive. CDR3 in amino acids: CASSYRGTHTGELFF. The CDR3 coding sequence is TGTGCCAGCAGTTACAGGGGGACCCACACCGGGGAGCTGTTTTTT.